Presented here are 22 T cell receptor beta chains from one specimen sequenced in a study of neurological immune-mediated disorders (dated by TCRdb to about 2019). Receptor amplification or capture employed 5' RACE. Reads for this sample came from an Illumina HiSeq 2500. TCRdb reran the public reads through fastp at Q25 and MiXCR, keeping productive beta chains. All rows with the same CDR3 protein become a single entry with the most common DNA and genes. For this sample the table gives some 47,000 distinct CDR3 sequences, of which roughly 21% were detected only once. The ten largest clones take up approximately 4.2% of the sample. Per the publication, the time point label means: technical triplicate 3. The sample was PBMCs. The receptors derive from a man aged 55 to 70 with HTLV-1-associated myelopathy (HAM/TSP).

This clonotype was seen many times. The chain joins TRBV4-1 to TRBJ2-1; TRBD2 matches 16 bases. CDR3 length equals 16 residues. Germline lookup yields CDR1 MGHRA and CDR2 YSYEKL. The trim removed 3 bases at V and 8 bases at J, leaving 4 bases unmatched. The chain's CDR3 is CASSQMGLAGGDEQFF. The CDR3 coding sequence is TGCGCCAGCAGCCAGATGGGACTAGCGGGAGGGGATGAGCAGTTCTTC.

This clonotype occurred many times. The J gene is TRBJ1-1, the V gene TRBV7-6, with D unclear. CDR3 size: 15 residues. Trimming removed 5 bases from V and 1 base from J, with 14 bases in between. Looked up from germline, CDR1 is SGHVS and CDR2 is FNYEAQ. The CDR3 here is CASSRAAFSNTEAFF. The CDR3 DNA reads as TGTGCCAGCAGCCGCGCCGCGTTTTCGAACACTGAAGCTTTCTTT.

This clonotype was detected only a few times. CDR3 protein: CASSTRGGSNQPQHF. As DNA, the CDR3 is TGTGCCAGTAGTACCAGGGGGGGCAGCAATCAGCCCCAGCATTTT. This chain joins TRBV19 and TRBJ1-5, with 7 bases aligning to TRBD1. V was pared by 4 bases and J by 1 base, with 4 bases of the junction left unmatched. The CDR3 is made up of 15 amino acids. Germline CDR1 reads LNHDA; CDR2 reads SQIVND (reference sequence).

The chain links TRBV5-4 to TRBJ2-5; the D is unclear. Germline assignment: CDR1 SGHNT and CDR2 YYREEE (reference sequence). V lost 0 bases and J 4 bases, leaving 13 bases between the germline ends. The length of the CDR3 is 15 residues. This CDR3 is CASSLAGPNRETQYF. CDR3 coding DNA: TGTGCCAGCAGCTTGGCCGGGCCAAATCGAGAGACCCAGTACTTC.

The CDR3 bases are TGCAGTGCTACGACAGCCACCGGGGAGCTGTTTTTT. Amino acids: CSATTATGELFF. The rearrangement uses TRBV20-1 and TRBJ2-2; possibly TRBD1 for D (5 bases). CDR3 length: 12 residues. V was clipped by 4 bases and J by 4 bases, with 7 bases between them. Looked up from germline, CDR1 is DFQATT and CDR2 is SNEGSKA (reference sequence).

Ten or more counts support this clonotype. The chain is built from TRBV5-1 and TRBJ2-3; D remains unclear. There are 16 residues in the CDR3. Trimming stripped 2 bases from V and 6 bases from J, with 19 bases between. CDR1 SGHRS and CDR2 YFSETQ come from the germline V gene. CDR3 in amino acids: CASSLLAGRVGDTQYF. The CDR3 DNA follows: TGCGCCAGCAGCTTACTTGCAGGACGGGTCGGTGATACGCAGTATTTT. The variable domain in full, completed from reference TRBV5-1 and TRBJ2-3, reads KAGVTQTPRYLIKTRGQQVTLSCSPISGHRSVSWYQQTPGQGLQFLFEYFSETQRNKGNFPGRFSGRQFSNSRSEMNVSTLELGDSALYLCASSLLAGRVGDTQYFGPGTRLTVL.

The sample holds many counts of this clonotype. The V gene is TRBV20-1, the J gene TRBJ2-5; 9 bases align to TRBD2. Per germline, CDR1 DFQATT and CDR2 SNEGSKA (reference sequence). J gave up 5 bases and V 4 bases, and 5 bases lay outside the gene matches. The CDR3 consists of 13 residues. DNA of the CDR3: TGCAGTGCTAAGGCGGGAGGGAGGGAGACCCAGTACTTC. As protein: CSAKAGGRETQYF.

This clonotype was counted a few times. The genes are TRBV3-1 and TRBJ2-1; TRBD2 aligns across 11 bases. Trimming at V came to 1 base and at J to 3 bases, leaving 8 bases not matched to a gene. The CDR3 is 18 residues long. In germline, CDR1 is LGHDT, CDR2 YNNKEL (reference sequence). CDR3 loop: CASSQGRSGLADYNEQFF. CDR3 DNA sequence: TGTGCCAGCAGCCAAGGACGGTCGGGACTAGCGGACTACAATGAGCAGTTCTTC.

This clonotype showed up many times. V and J are TRBV20-1 and TRBJ2-7, with D unresolved. Germline CDR1 reads DFQATT; CDR2 reads SNEGSKA (reference sequence). Trimming stripped 0 bases from V and 0 bases from J, with 9 bases between. CDR3 length: 14 amino acids. CDR3 in amino acids: CSARDRPSSYEQYF. CDR3 DNA: TGCAGTGCTAGAGATCGCCCGAGCTCCTACGAGCAGTACTTC.

This clonotype has a count of ten or more. Here the CDR3 reads CASRLTSGYNEQFF. Here the CDR3 DNA reads TGTGCCAGCAGACTTACTAGCGGATACAATGAGCAGTTCTTC. This chain connects TRBV28 to TRBJ2-1; 8 nucleotides match TRBD2. Losses at the gene ends were 6 bases for V and 4 bases for J; bases not matched to a gene: 5. The germline CDR1 and CDR2 sequences are MDHEN and SYDVKM. The CDR3 has 14 residues. The full variable domain, completed using reference TRBV28 and TRBJ2-1, is DVKVTQSSRYLVKRTGEKVFLECVQDMDHENMFWYRQDPGLGLRLIYFSYDVKMKEKGDIPEGYSVSREKKERFSLILESASTNQTSMYLCASRLTSGYNEQFFGPGTRLTVL.

This clonotype was observed at least ten times. The chain uses TRBV20-1 and TRBJ2-7, with D possibly called TRBD1 or TRBD2 (5 bases each). V was shortened by 4 bases and J by 1 base, with 17 bases between the two germline ends. The CDR3 has 15 residues. The germline V gene encodes CDR1 DFQATT and CDR2 SNEGSKA (reference sequence). CDR3: CSAKAPGRLSYEQYF. The CDR3 bases are TGCAGTGCTAAGGCACCGGGACGCCTTTCCTACGAGCAGTACTTC.

This clonotype was picked up many times. The rearrangement uses TRBV7-6 and TRBJ2-1, with 11 bases that match TRBD1. The CDR3 has 15 residues. Germline V gene data show CDR1 as SGHVS and CDR2 as FNYEAQ. Losses at the gene ends were 5 bases for V and 8 bases for J; bases not matched to a gene: 8. As DNA, the CDR3 is TGTGCCAGCAGCATCGGACAGGGGGCGTTATATGAGCAGTTCTTC. Protein: CASSIGQGALYEQFF.

This clonotype has ten or more counts. The chain joins TRBV4-2 to TRBJ1-2, with D possibly TRBD1 on 5 matching bases. The CDR3 has 12 amino acids. Trimming stripped 2 bases from V and 8 bases from J, with 9 bases between. The germline CDR1 and CDR2 sequences are LGHNA and YNFKEQ. The CDR3 here is CASSQTEGGYTF. In DNA form, the CDR3 reads TGTGCCAGCAGCCAAACAGAGGGGGGCTACACCTTC.

Ten or more counts support this clonotype. The chain recombines TRBV6-1 with TRBJ2-5; D call uncertain. Between the trimmed V and J ends, which lost 7 bases and 2 bases, there was a span of 11 bases. The CDR3 length is 13 residues. Germline V gene data show CDR1 as MNHNS and CDR2 as SASEGT. CDR3 region: CASNPGPQETQYF. The CDR3 DNA reads as TGTGCCAGCAACCCTGGGCCTCAAGAGACCCAGTACTTC.

This clonotype was seen repeatedly, ten times or more. This rearrangement joins TRBV7-9 to TRBJ2-7; possibly TRBD2 for D (6 bases). Trimming took off 1 base at V and 0 bases at J, with 13 bases between the two ends. This CDR3 has 16 residues. In germline, CDR1 is SEHNR, CDR2 FQNEAQ (reference sequence). This CDR3 is CASSLGGGGSSYEQYF. DNA for the CDR3: TGTGCCAGCAGCTTAGGGGGAGGTGGGAGCTCCTACGAGCAGTACTTC.

This clonotype was seen many times. The junction departs from germline at one end; a sequencing error may be responsible. This sequence joins TRBV5-5 and TRBJ2-1; 8 bases align to TRBD2. Germline CDR1 SGHKS, CDR2 YYEKEE (reference sequence). The CDR3 extends over 14 amino acids. CDR3 nucleotides: TGTGCCAGCAGCAAGGTCGGGTTTAGCGGGGAGGGCGTCTTC. As protein: CASSKVGFSGEGVF.

With regard to this clonotype: An end of the junction differs from the germline gene, which may be a read error. The rearrangement joins TRBV12-3 or TRBV12-4 to TRBJ2-1; unclear D gene. This CDR3 has 14 residues. CDR3 bases: TGTGCCATCAGTTCGCAGGCGCCCTACAATGAGCAGTTCTTT. Translated, it gives CAISSQAPYNEQFF.

This clonotype has a count of ten or more. The chain combines TRBV12-3 or TRBV12-4 with TRBJ2-1, with 9 bases matching TRBD1. The CDR3 contains 16 residues. Trimming cost V 3 bases and J 9 bases; bases outside gene matches: 12. Here the CDR3 DNA reads TGTGCCAGCAGTTTTGGACAGGGGATACTTTATGGTGAGCAGTTCTTC. It codes for CASSFGQGILYGEQFF.

The V call is TRBV10-3, the J call TRBJ1-2, with D unclear. The CDR3 runs 14 residues. Germline CDR1 and CDR2: ENHRY and SYGVKD. The V and J ends lost 0 bases and 8 bases respectively, with 13 bases between them. The CDR3 nucleotides read TGTGCCATCAGTGAGTCGACGAGGGTAGGCGGCTACACCTTC. Protein product: CAISESTRVGGYTF.

This clonotype was observed many times. The genes are TRBV20-1 and TRBJ1-5; no firm D call. Germline-derived CDR1 and CDR2 are DFQATT and SNEGSKA (reference sequence). Trimming shortened V by 7 bases and J by 5 bases, and 15 bases separated the two germline ends. CDR3 size: 13 residues. CDR3 DNA: TGCAGTGTTAGGGCGATAGGCGATCAGCCCCAGCATTTT. Its translation: CSVRAIGDQPQHF.

This clonotype was seen ten or more times. This chain connects TRBV5-1 to TRBJ1-6; 9 nucleotides match TRBD1. Germline V gene lookup returns CDR1 SGHRS and CDR2 YFSETQ. There are 17 residues in the CDR3. V shed 4 bases, J shed 6 bases, and the junction held 11 bases outside the gene matches. CDR3 in amino acids: CASSSGQGSGVNSPLHF. The DNA for the CDR3 is TGCGCCAGCAGCAGCGGACAGGGGTCAGGGGTTAATTCACCCCTCCACTTT.

This clonotype came up many times. This chain links TRBV18 with TRBJ2-7; D might be TRBD2 (6 bases). Trimming shortened V by 1 base and J by 1 base, and 14 bases separated the two germline ends. Germline V lookup: CDR1 KGHSH, CDR2 LQKENI. The CDR3 totals 16 residues. The CDR3 DNA follows: TGTGCCAGCTCACCACTCGGGGCGGCGGGGTCCTACGAGCAGTACTTC. This codes for CASSPLGAAGSYEQYF.